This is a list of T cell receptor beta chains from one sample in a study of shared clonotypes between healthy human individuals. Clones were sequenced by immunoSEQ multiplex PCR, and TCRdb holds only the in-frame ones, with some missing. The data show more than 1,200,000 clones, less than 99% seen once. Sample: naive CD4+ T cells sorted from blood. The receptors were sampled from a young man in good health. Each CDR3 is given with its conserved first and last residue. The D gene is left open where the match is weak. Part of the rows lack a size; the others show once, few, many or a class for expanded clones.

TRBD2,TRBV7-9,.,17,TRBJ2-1,CASSFSSGGNFYNEQFF,TGTGCCAGCAGCTTTTCTAGCGGGGGAAACTTTTACAATGAGCAGTTCTTC
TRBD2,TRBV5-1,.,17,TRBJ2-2,CASSLGSTLAGAGELFF,TGCGCCAGCAGCTTGGGGTCTACCCTAGCGGGTGCCGGGGAGCTGTTTTTT
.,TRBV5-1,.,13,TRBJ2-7,CASSLLGTLEQYF,TGCGCCAGCAGCCTACTGGGGACACTCGAGCAGTACTTC
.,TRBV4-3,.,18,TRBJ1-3,CASSQDSLRGDSGNTIYF,TGCGCCAGCAGCCAAGATAGTCTACGTGGGGACTCTGGAAACACCATATATTTT
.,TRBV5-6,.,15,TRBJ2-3,CASSLVILGTDTQYF,TGTGCCAGCAGCTTGGTCATTCTCGGCACAGATACGCAGTATTTT
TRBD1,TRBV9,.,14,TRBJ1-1,CASSVEGARGEAFF,TGTGCCAGCAGCGTAGAGGGGGCCAGGGGTGAAGCTTTCTTT
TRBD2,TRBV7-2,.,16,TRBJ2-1,CASSLVGGGNYNEQFF,TGTGCCAGCAGCTTAGTGGGCGGGGGAAACTACAATGAGCAGTTCTTC
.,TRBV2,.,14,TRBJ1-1,CASSEERVLTEAFF,TGTGCCAGCAGTGAAGAGAGGGTTCTAACTGAAGCTTTCTTT
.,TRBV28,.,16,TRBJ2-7,CASSYKAAPSSYEQYF,TGTGCCAGCAGCTACAAGGCGGCACCGAGCTCCTACGAGCAGTACTTC
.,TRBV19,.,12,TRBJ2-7,CASMSLSYEQYF,TGTGCCAGTATGTCTTTAAGCTACGAGCAGTACTTC
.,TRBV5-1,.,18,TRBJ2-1,CASSLDASASPPYNEQFF,TGCGCCAGCAGCTTGGATGCTAGCGCGAGCCCCCCCTACAATGAGCAGTTCTTC
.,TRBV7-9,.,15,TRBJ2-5,CASSTKLNYQETQYF,TGTGCCAGCAGCACCAAATTGAACTACCAAGAGACCCAGTACTTC
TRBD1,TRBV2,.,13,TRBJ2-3,CASSDNRDRAQYF,TGTGCCAGCAGCGATAACCGGGACAGAGCCCAGTATTTT
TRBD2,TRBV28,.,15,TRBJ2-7,CASSPLGREPYEQYF,TGTGCCAGCAGCCCTCTTGGGCGGGAGCCCTACGAGCAGTACTTC
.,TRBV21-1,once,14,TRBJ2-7,CASPDRPSSYEQYF,TGTGCCAGCCCCGACAGGCCCAGCTCCTACGAGCAGTACTTC
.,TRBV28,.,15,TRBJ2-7,CASSWALRASYEQYF,TGTGCCAGCAGTTGGGCCTTGAGGGCTTCCTACGAGCAGTACTTC
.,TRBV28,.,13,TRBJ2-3,CASSFWATDTQYF,TGTGCCAGCAGTTTCTGGGCCACAGATACGCAGTATTTT
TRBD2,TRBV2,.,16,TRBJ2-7,CASTKTVLAVSYEQYF,TGTGCCAGCACCAAAACGGTTCTAGCGGTTTCCTACGAGCAGTACTTC
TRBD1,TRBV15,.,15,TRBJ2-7,CATSRGTGNLYEQYF,TGTGCCACCAGCAGGGGGACAGGGAATTTGTACGAGCAGTACTTC
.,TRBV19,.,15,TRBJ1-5,CASSISVTVNQPQHF,TGTGCCAGTAGTATTTCTGTGACAGTAAATCAGCCCCAGCATTTT
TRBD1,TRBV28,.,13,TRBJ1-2,CASRGQGARGYTF,TGTGCCAGCAGGGGACAGGGGGCGAGAGGCTACACCTTC
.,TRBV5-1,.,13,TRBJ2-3,CASSLIPTDTQYF,TGCGCCAGCAGCTTGATCCCCACAGATACGCAGTATTTT
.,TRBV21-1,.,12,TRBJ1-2,CASRRQGDGYTF,TGTGCCAGCAGGAGACAGGGAGATGGCTACACCTTC
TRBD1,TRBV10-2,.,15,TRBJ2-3,CASRVTGGFTDTQYF,TGCGCCAGCAGAGTAACAGGGGGGTTCACAGATACGCAGTATTTT
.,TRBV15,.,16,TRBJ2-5,CATSRVRQGGRETQYF,TGTGCCACCAGCAGAGTCCGGCAGGGGGGAAGAGAGACCCAGTACTTC
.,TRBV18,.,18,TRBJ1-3,CASSPRTVSGWSGNTIYF,TGTGCCAGCTCACCGAGGACAGTAAGTGGCTGGTCTGGAAACACCATATATTTT
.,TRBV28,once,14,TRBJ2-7,CASKTGGPAYEQYF,TGTGCCAGCAAGACCGGGGGACCTGCCTACGAGCAGTACTTC
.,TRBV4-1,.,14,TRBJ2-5,CASSQATLGETQYF,TGCGCCAGCAGCCAAGCTACTTTGGGAGAGACCCAGTACTTC
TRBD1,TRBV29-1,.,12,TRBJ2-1,CSVRQGSNEQFF,TGCAGCGTCCGACAGGGTAGTAATGAGCAGTTCTTC
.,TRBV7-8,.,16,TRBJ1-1,CASSKDRYQMNTEAFF,TGTGCCAGCAGCAAAGACAGATATCAGATGAACACTGAAGCTTTCTTT
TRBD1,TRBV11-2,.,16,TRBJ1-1,CASSLGLRGINTEAFF,TGTGCCAGCAGCTTAGGTCTCAGGGGGATAAACACTGAAGCTTTCTTT
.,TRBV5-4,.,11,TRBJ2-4,CASSYLTLTYF,TGTGCCAGCAGCTACCTAACGTTGACGTACTTC
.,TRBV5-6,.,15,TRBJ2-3,CASRGKGILTDTQYF,TGTGCCAGCAGGGGAAAGGGGATTCTCACAGATACGCAGTATTTT
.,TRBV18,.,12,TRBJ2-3,CASSPNTDTQYF,TGTGCCAGCTCACCAAACACAGATACGCAGTATTTT
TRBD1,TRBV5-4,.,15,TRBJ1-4,CASSVGDRYNEKLFF,TGTGCCAGCAGCGTCGGGGACAGATATAATGAAAAACTGTTTTTT
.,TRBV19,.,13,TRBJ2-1,CASSILNRNEQFF,TGTGCCAGTAGTATACTCAACAGGAATGAGCAGTTCTTC
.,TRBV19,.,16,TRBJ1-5,CASSRREQISNQPQHF,TGTGCCAGTAGTCGTCGTGAACAGATTAGCAATCAGCCCCAGCATTTT
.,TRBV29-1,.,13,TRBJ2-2,CSVGHMNTGELFF,TGCAGCGTCGGTCATATGAACACCGGGGAGCTGTTTTTT
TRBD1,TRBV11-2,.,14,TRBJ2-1,CASSPIDRVNEQFF,TGTGCCAGCAGCCCAATCGACAGGGTCAATGAGCAGTTCTTC
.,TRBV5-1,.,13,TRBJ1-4,CASSLEANEKLFF,TGCGCCAGCAGCTTAGAGGCTAATGAAAAACTGTTTTTT
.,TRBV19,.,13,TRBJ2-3,CASGLGTTDTQYF,TGTGCCAGTGGGCTAGGCACAACAGATACGCAGTATTTT
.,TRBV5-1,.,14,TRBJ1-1,CASSLSGVSTEAFF,TGCGCCAGCAGCTTGTCAGGGGTGAGCACTGAAGCTTTCTTT
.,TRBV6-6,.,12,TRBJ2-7,CASSLTGTEQYF,TGTGCCAGCAGTCTCACCGGCACCGAGCAGTACTTC
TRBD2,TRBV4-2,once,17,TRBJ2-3,CASSQDRRREGRNTQYF,TGTGCCAGCAGCCAAGATCGGCGACGGGAGGGCCGTAATACGCAGTATTTT
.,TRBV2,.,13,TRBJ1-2,CASSRTSNYGYTF,TGTGCCAGTTCCCGGACGAGTAACTATGGCTACACCTTC
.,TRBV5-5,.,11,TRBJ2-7,CASSLGLGQYF,TGTGCCAGCAGCTTGGGACTGGGGCAGTACTTC
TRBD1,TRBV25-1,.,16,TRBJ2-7,CASSEFPGQGGYEQYF,TGTGCCAGCAGTGAATTCCCGGGACAGGGGGGCTACGAGCAGTACTTC
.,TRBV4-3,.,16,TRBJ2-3,CASSQEASGHTDTQYF,TGCGCCAGCAGCCAAGAGGCCAGCGGGCACACAGATACGCAGTATTTT
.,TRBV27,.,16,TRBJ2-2,CASRTFLQRNTGELFF,TGTGCCAGCAGGACATTTTTGCAGAGGAACACCGGGGAGCTGTTTTTT
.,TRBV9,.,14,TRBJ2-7,CASSVAGISYEQYF,TGTGCCAGCAGCGTAGCGGGCATCTCCTACGAGCAGTACTTC
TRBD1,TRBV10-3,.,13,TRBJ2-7,CAISSQGADEQYF,TGTGCCATCTCATCACAGGGGGCCGACGAGCAGTACTTC
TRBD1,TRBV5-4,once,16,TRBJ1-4,CASSEGQGRANEKLFF,TGTGCCAGCAGTGAAGGACAGGGTAGGGCTAATGAAAAACTGTTTTTT
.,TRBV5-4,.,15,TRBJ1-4,CASSLGAGDNEKLFF,TGTGCCAGCAGCTTGGGGGCAGGGGATAATGAAAAACTGTTTTTT
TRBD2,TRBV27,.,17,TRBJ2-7,CASSSPSGRGATGEQYF,TGTGCCAGCAGCTCCCCGAGTGGGCGGGGGGCTACGGGTGAGCAGTACTTC
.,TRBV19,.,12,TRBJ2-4,CASSIDRGIQYF,TGTGCCAGTAGTATAGATCGGGGCATTCAGTACTTC
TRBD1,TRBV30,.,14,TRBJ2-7,CAWSRQGARYEQYF,TGTGCCTGGAGCCGACAGGGGGCGCGGTACGAGCAGTACTTC
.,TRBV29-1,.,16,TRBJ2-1,CRVGRGGTGTYNEQFF,TGCCGCGTGGGGCGGGGGGGGACAGGGACTTACAATGAGCAGTTCTTC
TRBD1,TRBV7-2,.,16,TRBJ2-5,CASSLDGTVKPETQYF,TGTGCCAGCAGCTTAGATGGGACAGTAAAACCGGAGACCCAGTACTTC
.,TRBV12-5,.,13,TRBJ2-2,CASGLANTGELFF,TGTGCTAGTGGACTAGCGAACACCGGGGAGCTGTTTTTT